The next 8 T cell receptor beta chains were all read from a single sample in a study of beta chain features in type 1 diabetes. Study outcomes and limitations: For Type 1 diabetes patients, all four CD4+ subsets carried TCRB CDR3s that were moderately but significantly shorter.

For these receptors, no antigen is known. Isolated RNA was reverse transcribed in full, so expressed TCRB transcripts were sequenced. Produced via immunoSEQ multiplex PCR; TCRdb's table is partial and in-frame only. The data contain approximately 730,000 clones, over 10% of them singletons. Sequencing was carried out using naive CD4+ T cells from blood. The receptors come from a man younger than 30 with type 1 diabetes.

The J gene is TRBJ2-5, the V gene TRBV4-1; 9 bases line up with TRBD2. The CDR3 has 17 amino acids. Germline CDR1 reads MGHRA; CDR2 reads YSYEKL. Trimming cost V 2 bases and J 2 bases; bases outside gene matches: 9. Here the CDR3 reads CASSQSLWTSVQETQYF. The CDR3 DNA reads as TGCGCCAGCAGCCAATCCCTCTGGACTAGCGTACAAGAGACCCAGTACTTC.

This rearrangement joins TRBV7-6 to TRBJ1-3; no clear D. This CDR3 is 15 amino acids long. Germline lookup yields CDR1 SGHVS and CDR2 FNYEAQ. V was pared by 5 bases and J by 0 bases, with 11 bases between. The CDR3 spells CASSPVGASGNTIYF. CDR3 DNA: TGTGCCAGCAGCCCAGTAGGTGCCTCTGGAAACACCATATATTTT.

In this sample, this clone turned up a few times. This sequence joins TRBV2 and TRBJ2-7, with 11 bases aligning to TRBD2. The J segment lost 0 bases and the V segment lost 7 bases, leaving 5 bases of the junction unmatched. There are 15 residues in the CDR3. Germline assignment: CDR1 SNHLY and CDR2 FYNNEI. DNA for the CDR3: TGTGCCAGCAACCTAGCGGGGGGATCCTCCTACGAGCAGTACTTC. It specifies CASNLAGGSSYEQYF.

This clone was picked up a small number of times. The genes are TRBV4-1 and TRBJ2-2; 8 bases fit TRBD2. Losses at the gene ends were 2 bases for V and 3 bases for J; bases not matched to a gene: 8. The CDR3 extends over 17 amino acids. Germline V CDR1 and CDR2: MGHRA, YSYEKL. CDR3: CASSQRPSRGDTGELFF. CDR3 DNA sequence: TGCGCCAGCAGCCAACGCCCTTCGCGGGGGGACACCGGGGAGCTGTTTTTT.

This chain joins TRBV6-5 and TRBJ2-5, with 7 bases matching TRBD2. V lost 1 base to trimming and J lost 2 bases; unmatched junction nucleotides: 1. The length of the CDR3 is 14 residues. Germline V gene sequence: CDR1 MNHEY, CDR2 SVGAGI. This CDR3 reads CASSYLGGQETQYF. In DNA form, the CDR3 reads TGTGCCAGCAGTTACTTGGGAGGGCAAGAGACCCAGTACTTC.

J is TRBJ2-3 and V is TRBV10-3; D gene uncertain. Germline values: CDR1 ENHRY, CDR2 SYGVKD. Trimming took 6 bases from V and 2 from J, leaving 3 bases between them. The CDR3 spans 11 residues. DNA of the CDR3: TGTGCCATCAGGTACACAGATACGCAGTATTTT. This codes for CAIRYTDTQYF.

The chain has TRBV29-1 and TRBJ1-1, with D perhaps TRBD1 (5 bases). The CDR3 runs to 14 residues. The V end was cut by 5 bases, the J end by 4 bases, with 17 bases between. CDR1 and CDR2 (germline): SQVTM, ANQGSEA. CDR3 coding DNA: TGCAGCGTTTTACCTGGGACGGATGGCACTGAAGCTTTCTTT. It translates to CSVLPGTDGTEAFF.

This clone was observed a handful of times. The V and J genes are TRBV25-1 and TRBJ1-1, with a possible D match to TRBD1 (6 bases). Germline CDR1 MGHDK, CDR2 SYGVNS. CDR3 length: 13 amino acids. V lost 6 bases and J lost 8, with 16 bases in between. CDR3 amino acids: CASRSPVRGEAFF. The DNA for the CDR3 is TGTGCCAGCAGATCGCCGGTCAGGGGCGAAGCTTTCTTT. The full variable domain, in which reference TRBV25-1 and TRBJ1-1 provide the parts outside the CDR3, is EADIYQTPRYLVIGTGKKITLECSQTMGHDKMYWYQQDPGMELHLIHYSYGVNSTEKGDLSSESTVSRIRTEHFPLTLESARPSHTSQYLCASRSPVRGEAFFGQGTRLTVV.